This T cell receptor (beta chain) was sequenced for a study of blood T cell repertoires in COVID-19. Assay used: immunoSEQ multiplex PCR; TCRdb lists only in-frame clones, some missing. This table has 330,000 or so clones, 80% to 95% appearing once. This CDR3 is built from 18 residues. The V gene's germline CDR1 is LGHNT and CDR2 FRNRAP. The J segment lost 0 bases and the V segment lost 7 bases, leaving 10 bases of the junction unmatched. The sample consisted of PBMCs or T cells enriched from blood (not recorded which). The TCR was taken from a woman in her twenties or thirties who had recovered from COVID-19. The chain links TRBV12-5 to TRBJ2-2; 11 nucleotides match TRBD2. The CDR3 reads CASARASGRFSNTGELFF. The DNA for the CDR3 is TGTGCTAGTGCCCGGGCTAGCGGGAGGTTTTCGAACACCGGGGAGCTGTTTTTT.